The rows below give T cell receptor beta chains drawn from one sample of a study of blood T cell repertoires in COVID-19. Some clones are missing from TCRdb's copy, which holds only in-frame ones; the method was immunoSEQ multiplex PCR. The sample yields more than 200,000 clones, 70% to 85% seen once. The sample comprised peripheral blood. The source is a woman between 35 and 50 years old with active or convalescent COVID-19. The CDR3 runs from the conserved cysteine through the conserved F or W. A D gene is named only where the DNA matches it firmly. The listing skips clone size in some rows; elsewhere it reads once, few, many or a size class.

>.|.|TRBJ2-7|16|TRBV28
TGTGCCAGCAGTTCCCTTCGTTGGACAGCGACCTACGAGCAGTACTTC
CASSSLRWTATYEQYF
>.|.|TRBJ1-4|14|TRBV9
TGTGCCAGCAGCGTAGCAGGGTATAATGAAAAACTGTTTTTT
CASSVAGYNEKLFF
>.|.|TRBJ2-4|14|TRBV7-9
TGTGCCAGCAGCTTAGGACAGCAGGGGAACATTCAGTACTTC
CASSLGQQGNIQYF
>.|.|TRBJ1-2|13|TRBV12-3/TRBV12-4
TGTGCCAGCAGTTTGCCAGGGTCCTATGGCTACACCTTC
CASSLPGSYGYTF
>TRBD2|.|TRBJ2-3|16|TRBV6-1
TGTGCCAGCAGTGAGACTAGCGGGGGGGCCACAGATACGCAGTATTTT
CASSETSGGATDTQYF
>.|.|TRBJ2-3|14|TRBV6-4
TGTGCCAGCAGCCTTGGCGGGGGCACAGATACGCAGTATTTT
CASSLGGGTDTQYF
>TRBD1|.|TRBJ1-1|15|TRBV4-2
TGTGCCAGCAGCCACACGGGACAGGGGAACACTGAAGCTTTCTTT
CASSHTGQGNTEAFF
>.|.|TRBJ1-1|14|TRBV5-1
TGCGCCAGCAGCTCAGACACCATGAGCACTGAAGCTTTCTTT
CASSSDTMSTEAFF
>.|.|TRBJ1-1|12|TRBV6-4
TGTGCCAGCAGTGACTGGTCAGGGGAAGCTTTCTTT
CASSDWSGEAFF
>.|.|TRBJ1-5|15|TRBV6-5
TGTGCCAGCAGCTCAGGGACATCTCGCAATCAGCCCCAGCATTTT
CASSSGTSRNQPQHF
>.|.|TRBJ1-4|13|TRBV6-5
TGTGCCAGCGGGCACAGGGCTAATGAAAAACTGTTTTTT
CASGHRANEKLFF
>TRBD1|once|TRBJ2-3|17|TRBV19
TGTGCCAGTAGTATAGGTAGGGGACAGGGAATTGGTGATACGCAGTATTTT
CASSIGRGQGIGDTQYF
>.|.|TRBJ2-3|13|TRBV10-2
TGCGCCAGCGGGGACACTGGCACAGATACGCAGTATTTT
CASGDTGTDTQYF
>.|.|TRBJ2-5|13|TRBV19
TGTGCCAGTAGGCTCAGACAGCAAGAGACCCAGTACTTC
CASRLRQQETQYF
>.|.|TRBJ1-3|17|TRBV3-1/TRBV3-2
TGTGCCAGCAGCCAAGTGTTAATCGGGGGCTCTGGAAACACCATATATTTT
CASSQVLIGGSGNTIYF
>.|.|TRBJ1-2|13|TRBV7-2
TGTGCCAGCAGCTTAGGACCCGGGAATGGCTACACCTTC
CASSLGPGNGYTF
>.|few|TRBJ1-2|12|TRBV30
TGTGCCTGGAGTAAGGGGAACTATGGCTACACCTTC
CAWSKGNYGYTF
>.|.|TRBJ1-3|15|TRBV28
TGTGCCAGCAGGGCGCAGGGGAGAAGTGGAAACACCATATATTTT
CASRAQGRSGNTIYF
>TRBD2|.|TRBJ2-1|13|TRBV9
TGTGCCAGCAGCGTAGTGCCTAGCGGTCTGCAGTTCTTC
CASSVVPSGLQFF
>TRBD2|.|TRBJ2-3|15|TRBV19
TGTGCCAGTAGTACTAGCGGATCTAGCACAGATACGCAGTATTTT
CASSTSGSSTDTQYF
>.|.|TRBJ2-1|16|TRBV7-9
TGTGCCAGCAGCTCCCTGTCGAGCGAGGGCTACAATGAGCAGTTCTTC
CASSSLSSEGYNEQFF
>.|.|TRBJ1-5|17|TRBV28
TGTGCCAGCAGCCAGACAGGACTCCGGGCGAGAAATCAGCCCCAGCATTTT
CASSQTGLRARNQPQHF
>.|.|TRBJ2-6|16|TRBV29-1
TGCAGCGTTGAGGAGGGGCAGCTGTCAGGGGCCAACGTCCTGACTTTC
CSVEEGQLSGANVLTF
>.|.|TRBJ1-5|14|TRBV6-1
TGTGCCAGCAGTGAAGCGAGCGGGACTCAGCCCCAGCATTTT
CASSEASGTQPQHF
>.|many|TRBJ1-3|15|TRBV11-3
TGTGCCAGCAGCTTAGACGGCGGCTCTGGAAACACCATATATTTT
CASSLDGGSGNTIYF
>TRBD1|.|TRBJ2-1|15|TRBV7-9
TGTGCCAGCAGCTTAGGGACAGGGGTGGAAAATGAGCAGTTCTTC
CASSLGTGVENEQFF
>TRBD1|.|TRBJ1-1|17|TRBV7-9
TGTGCCAGCAGCTTTAGTCCTGACAGGGTGGGGAACACTGAAGCTTTCTTT
CASSFSPDRVGNTEAFF
>.|.|TRBJ1-4|15|TRBV5-1
TGCGCCAGCAGCTTATATGAGGGACTTAATGAAAAACTGTTTTTT
CASSLYEGLNEKLFF
>TRBD2|.|TRBJ2-5|16|TRBV11-3
TGTGCCAGCAGCTTAGGACTAGCGGGTAGTCAAGAGACCCAGTACTTC
CASSLGLAGSQETQYF